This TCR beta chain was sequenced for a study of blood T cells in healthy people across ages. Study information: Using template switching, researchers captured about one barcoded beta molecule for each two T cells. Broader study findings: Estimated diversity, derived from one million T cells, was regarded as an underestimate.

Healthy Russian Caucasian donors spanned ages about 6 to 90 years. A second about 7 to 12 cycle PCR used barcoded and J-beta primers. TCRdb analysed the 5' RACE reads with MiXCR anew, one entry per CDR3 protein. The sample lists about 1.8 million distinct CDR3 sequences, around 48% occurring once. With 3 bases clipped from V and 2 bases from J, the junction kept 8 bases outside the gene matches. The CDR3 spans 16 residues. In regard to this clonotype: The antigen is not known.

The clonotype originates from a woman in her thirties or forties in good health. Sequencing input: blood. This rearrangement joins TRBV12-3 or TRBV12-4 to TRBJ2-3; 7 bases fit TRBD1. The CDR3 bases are TGTGCCAGCAGTTTGCGCGTCAGGGGGATCACAGATACGCAGTATTTT. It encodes CASSLRVRGITDTQYF.